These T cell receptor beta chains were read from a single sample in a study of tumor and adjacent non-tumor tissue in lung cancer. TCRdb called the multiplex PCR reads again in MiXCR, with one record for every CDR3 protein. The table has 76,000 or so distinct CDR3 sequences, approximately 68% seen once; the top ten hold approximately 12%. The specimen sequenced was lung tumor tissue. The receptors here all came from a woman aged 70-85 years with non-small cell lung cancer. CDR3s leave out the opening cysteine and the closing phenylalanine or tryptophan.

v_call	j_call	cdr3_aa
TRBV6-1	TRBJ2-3	ASRLERGWGTETQY
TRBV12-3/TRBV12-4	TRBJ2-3	ASSTIERAITDTQY
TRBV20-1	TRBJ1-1	SASFVGGNTEAF
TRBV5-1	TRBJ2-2	ASSWTSGSPNTGELF
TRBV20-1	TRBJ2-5	SVSSRETQY
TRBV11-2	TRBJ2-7	AGSLSADSSYEQY
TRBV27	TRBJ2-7	ATSSGGAAYEQY
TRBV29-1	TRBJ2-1	GVHSLGSSGGYNEQF
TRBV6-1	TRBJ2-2	ARSEFRGGGITREVF
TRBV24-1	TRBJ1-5	ITSDLSTNQPQH
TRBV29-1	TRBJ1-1	SVTTGTHEAF
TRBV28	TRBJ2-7	ASTAGTGTYEQY
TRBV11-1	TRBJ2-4	ASSLTGLVKNIQY
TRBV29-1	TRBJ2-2	SVHGEGGELF
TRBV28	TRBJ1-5	ATFSGDHSNQPQH
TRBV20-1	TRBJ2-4	SAEVGLAKNIQY
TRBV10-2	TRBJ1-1	ASSESPEITNTKAF
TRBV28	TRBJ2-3	ASSFSFVHTASDRQY
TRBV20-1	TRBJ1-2	SAGWASGYGYT
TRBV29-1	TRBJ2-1	SDDESYNGQF
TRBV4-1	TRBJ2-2	ASSSRDVDTGDLF
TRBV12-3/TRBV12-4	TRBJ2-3	ASIDNHSVDTQY
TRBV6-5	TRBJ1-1	ANSYSTRARTCEAF
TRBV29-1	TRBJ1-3	SVPIRDTTGNTIY
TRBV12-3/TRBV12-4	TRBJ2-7	ASSLSGGLNEQY
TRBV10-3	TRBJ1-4	AISERAGREKLF
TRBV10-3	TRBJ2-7	AISASWDSISYELY
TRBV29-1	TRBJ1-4	SVGRRGTNEKLF
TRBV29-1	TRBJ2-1	SVEDWLAAENEQF
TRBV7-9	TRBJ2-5	ASSLARLAGEVQETQY
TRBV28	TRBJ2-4	ASTPEDRGLRYIQY
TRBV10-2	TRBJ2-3	ASNPSRGVTDTQY
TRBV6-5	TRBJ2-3	ASSRWTGVTDTQY
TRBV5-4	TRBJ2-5	ASSTAQETQY
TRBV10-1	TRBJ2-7	ASSRDRCDEQY
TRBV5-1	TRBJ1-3	ANNYGEIGNTIY
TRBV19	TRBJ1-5	ASSKGQGTYSDQPQR
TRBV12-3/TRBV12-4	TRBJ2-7	ASSIGGDSYEQY
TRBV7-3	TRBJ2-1	ASSLDQRDEEEQF
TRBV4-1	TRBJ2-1	ASNQDGLSYDEQF
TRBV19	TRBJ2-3	AGSRALTTDTQY
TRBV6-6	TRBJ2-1	ANTPNRAGRNEQS
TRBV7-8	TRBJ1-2	ASSTGVSYGYT
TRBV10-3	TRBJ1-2	AARTGGSYGCT